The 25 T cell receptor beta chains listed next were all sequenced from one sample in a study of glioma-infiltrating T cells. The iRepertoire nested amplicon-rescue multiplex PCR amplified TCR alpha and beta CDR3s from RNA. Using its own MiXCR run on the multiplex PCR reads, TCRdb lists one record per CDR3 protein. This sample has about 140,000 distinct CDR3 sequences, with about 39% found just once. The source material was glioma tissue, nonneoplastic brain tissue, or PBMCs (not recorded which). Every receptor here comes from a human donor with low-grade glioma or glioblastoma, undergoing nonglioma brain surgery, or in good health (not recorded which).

The CDR3 protein is CATSSGRSGGNTIYF. The CDR3 nucleotides read TGTGCCACCTCAAGTGGCAGGAGCGGAGGAAACACCATATATTTT. The chain couples TRBV6-1 to TRBJ1-3, with D unclear. Germline V lookup: CDR1 MNHNS, CDR2 SASEGT. The CDR3 has 15 amino acids. The ends were cut back, 10 bases at V and 4 bases at J, with 20 bases in the middle.

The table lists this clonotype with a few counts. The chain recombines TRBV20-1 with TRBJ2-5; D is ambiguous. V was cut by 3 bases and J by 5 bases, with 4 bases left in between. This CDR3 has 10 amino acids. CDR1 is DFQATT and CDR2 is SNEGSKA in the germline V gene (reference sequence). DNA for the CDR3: TGCAGTGCTAGTTCGGAGACCCAGTACTTC. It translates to CSASSETQYF.

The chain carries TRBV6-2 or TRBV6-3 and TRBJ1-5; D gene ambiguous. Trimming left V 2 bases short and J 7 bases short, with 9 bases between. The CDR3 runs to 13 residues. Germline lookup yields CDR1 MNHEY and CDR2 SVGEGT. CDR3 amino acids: CASSYGPGQPQHF. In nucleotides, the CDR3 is TGTGCCAGCAGTTACGGTCCGGGGCAGCCCCAGCATTTT.

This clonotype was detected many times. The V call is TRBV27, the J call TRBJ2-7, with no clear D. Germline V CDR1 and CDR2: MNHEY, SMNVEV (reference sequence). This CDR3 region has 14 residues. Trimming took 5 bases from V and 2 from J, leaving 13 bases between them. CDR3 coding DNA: TGTGCCAGCAGTCCCCGTGGGTCCACCTACGAGCAGTACTTC. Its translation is CASSPRGSTYEQYF.

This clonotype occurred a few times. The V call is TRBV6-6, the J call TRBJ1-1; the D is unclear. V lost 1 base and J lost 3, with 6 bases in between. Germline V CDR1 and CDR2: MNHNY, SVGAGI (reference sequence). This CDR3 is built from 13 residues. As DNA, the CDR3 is TGTGCCAGCAGTTACTGGCTGGACACTGAAGCTTTCTTT. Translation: CASSYWLDTEAFF.

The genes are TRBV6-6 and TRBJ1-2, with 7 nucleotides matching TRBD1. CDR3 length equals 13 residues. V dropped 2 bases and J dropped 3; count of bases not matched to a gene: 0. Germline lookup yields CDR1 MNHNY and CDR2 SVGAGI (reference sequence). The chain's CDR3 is CASSYDRDYGYTF. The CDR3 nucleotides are TGTGCCAGCAGTTACGACAGGGACTATGGCTACACCTTC.

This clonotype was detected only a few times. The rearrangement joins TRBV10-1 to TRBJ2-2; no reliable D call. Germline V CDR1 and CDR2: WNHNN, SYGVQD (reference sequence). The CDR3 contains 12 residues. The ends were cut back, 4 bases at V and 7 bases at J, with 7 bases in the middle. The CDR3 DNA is TGCGCCAGCAGTGGGAGAGACGGGGAGCTGTTTTTT. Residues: CASSGRDGELFF.

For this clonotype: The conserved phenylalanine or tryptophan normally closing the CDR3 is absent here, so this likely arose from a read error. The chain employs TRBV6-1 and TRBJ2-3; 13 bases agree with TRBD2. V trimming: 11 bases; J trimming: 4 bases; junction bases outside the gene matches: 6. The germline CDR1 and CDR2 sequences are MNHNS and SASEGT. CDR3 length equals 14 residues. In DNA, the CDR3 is TGTGCCGGAACTAGCGGGGGGGCCGCAGATACGCAGTATCTT. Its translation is CAGTSGGAADTQYL.

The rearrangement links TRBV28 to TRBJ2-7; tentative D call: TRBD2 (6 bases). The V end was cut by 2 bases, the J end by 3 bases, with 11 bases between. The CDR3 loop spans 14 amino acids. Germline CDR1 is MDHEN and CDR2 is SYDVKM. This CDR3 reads CASSLNGGGYEQYF. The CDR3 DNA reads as TGTGCCAGCAGTTTAAATGGGGGAGGCTACGAGCAGTACTTC. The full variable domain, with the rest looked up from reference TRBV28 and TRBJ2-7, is DVKVTQSSRYLVKRTGEKVFLECVQDMDHENMFWYRQDPGLGLRLIYFSYDVKMKEKGDIPEGYSVSREKKERFSLILESASTNQTSMYLCASSLNGGGYEQYFGPGTRLTVT.

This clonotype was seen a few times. CDR3: CASSSRRAPNQPQHF. CDR3 in DNA: TGTGCCAGCAGCTCACGACGGGCACCAAATCAGCCCCAGCATTTT. This rearrangement joins TRBV28 to TRBJ1-5; no definite D call. V was pared by 6 bases and J by 4 bases, with 16 bases between. The germline V gene has CDR1 MDHEN and CDR2 SYDVKM. This CDR3 has 15 residues.

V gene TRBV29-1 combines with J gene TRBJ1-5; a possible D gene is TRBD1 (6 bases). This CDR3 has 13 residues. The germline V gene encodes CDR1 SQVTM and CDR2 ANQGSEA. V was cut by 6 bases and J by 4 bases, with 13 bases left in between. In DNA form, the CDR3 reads TGCAGCGTAATCGGACAGAATAATCAGCCCCAGCATTTT. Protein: CSVIGQNNQPQHF.

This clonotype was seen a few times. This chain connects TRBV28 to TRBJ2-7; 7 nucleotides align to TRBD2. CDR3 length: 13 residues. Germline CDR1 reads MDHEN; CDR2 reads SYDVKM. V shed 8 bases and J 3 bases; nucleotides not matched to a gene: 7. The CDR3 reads CASASGIVYEQYF. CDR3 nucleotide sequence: TGTGCCAGCGCCAGCGGGATTGTCTACGAGCAGTACTTC.

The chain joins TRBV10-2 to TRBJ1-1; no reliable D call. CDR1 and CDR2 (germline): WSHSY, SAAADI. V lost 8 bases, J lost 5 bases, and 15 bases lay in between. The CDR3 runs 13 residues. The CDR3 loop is CASGQREGTEAFF. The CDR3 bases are TGCGCCAGCGGTCAAAGGGAGGGTACTGAAGCTTTCTTT.

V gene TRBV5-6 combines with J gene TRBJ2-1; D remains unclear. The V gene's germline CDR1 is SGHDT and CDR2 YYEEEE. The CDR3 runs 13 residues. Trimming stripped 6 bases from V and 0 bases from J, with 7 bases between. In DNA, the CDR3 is TGTGCCAGCAAAATGGTCTCCTACAATGAGCAGTTCTTC. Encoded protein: CASKMVSYNEQFF.

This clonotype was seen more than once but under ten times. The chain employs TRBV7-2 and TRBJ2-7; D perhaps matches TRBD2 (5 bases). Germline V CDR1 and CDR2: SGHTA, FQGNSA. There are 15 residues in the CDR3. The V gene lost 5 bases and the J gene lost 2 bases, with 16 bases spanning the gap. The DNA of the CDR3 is TGTGCCAGCAGCCAAGCGGTGGGTCTTACCTACGAGCAGTACTTC. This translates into CASSQAVGLTYEQYF.

CDR3 DNA sequence: TGTGCCAGCAGGCGGTCTAGTCGCAATGAGCAGTTCTTC. Translation gives CASRRSSRNEQFF. This chain joins TRBV2 and TRBJ2-1, with D unresolved. Trimming took 6 bases from V and 6 from J, leaving 12 bases between them. CDR1 and CDR2 from the germline V gene are SNHLY and FYNNEI. The CDR3 covers 13 residues.

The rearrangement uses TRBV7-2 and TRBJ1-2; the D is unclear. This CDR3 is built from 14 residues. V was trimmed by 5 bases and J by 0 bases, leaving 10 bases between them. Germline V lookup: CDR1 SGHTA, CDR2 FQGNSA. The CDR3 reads CASSQATPNYGYTF. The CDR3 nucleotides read TGTGCCAGCAGCCAAGCTACTCCTAACTATGGCTACACCTTC.

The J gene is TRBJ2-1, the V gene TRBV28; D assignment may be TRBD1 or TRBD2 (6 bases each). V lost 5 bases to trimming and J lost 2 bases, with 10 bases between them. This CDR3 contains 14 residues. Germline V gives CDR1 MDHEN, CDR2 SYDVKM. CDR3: CASSGGRTYNEQFF. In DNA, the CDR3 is TGTGCCAGCAGTGGGGGGCGTACCTACAATGAGCAGTTCTTC.

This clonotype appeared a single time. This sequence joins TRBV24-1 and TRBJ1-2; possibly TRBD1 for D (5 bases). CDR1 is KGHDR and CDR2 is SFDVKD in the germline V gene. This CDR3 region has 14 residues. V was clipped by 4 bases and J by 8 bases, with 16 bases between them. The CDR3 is CATSDRDDGRGYTF. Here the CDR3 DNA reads TGTGCCACCAGTGACAGGGACGACGGGCGAGGCTACACCTTC.

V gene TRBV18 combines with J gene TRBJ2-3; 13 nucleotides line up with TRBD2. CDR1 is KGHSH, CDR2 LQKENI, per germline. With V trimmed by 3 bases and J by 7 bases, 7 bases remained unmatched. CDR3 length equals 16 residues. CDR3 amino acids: CASSPPGLAGRNTQYF. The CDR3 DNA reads TGTGCCAGCTCACCTCCGGGACTAGCGGGAAGAAATACGCAGTATTTT.

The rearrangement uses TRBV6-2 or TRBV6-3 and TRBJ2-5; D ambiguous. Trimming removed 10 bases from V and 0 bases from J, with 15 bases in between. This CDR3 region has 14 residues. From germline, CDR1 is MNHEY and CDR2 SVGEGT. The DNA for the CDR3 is TGTGCCACCAGGAATGGACGGGACCAAGAGACCCAGTACTTC. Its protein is CATRNGRDQETQYF.

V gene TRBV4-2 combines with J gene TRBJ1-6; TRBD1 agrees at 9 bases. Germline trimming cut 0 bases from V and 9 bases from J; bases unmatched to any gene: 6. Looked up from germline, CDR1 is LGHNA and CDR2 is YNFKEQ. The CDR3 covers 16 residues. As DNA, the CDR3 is TGTGCCAGCAGCCAAGATAACAGGGGGCTAGGTTCACCCCTCCACTTT. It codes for CASSQDNRGLGSPLHF.

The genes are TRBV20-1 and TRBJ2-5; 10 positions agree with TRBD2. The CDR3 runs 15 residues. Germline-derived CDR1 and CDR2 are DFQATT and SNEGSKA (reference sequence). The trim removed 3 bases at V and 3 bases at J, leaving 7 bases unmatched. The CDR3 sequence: CSASGLAAMEETQYF. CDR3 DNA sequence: TGCAGTGCTAGCGGACTAGCGGCGATGGAAGAGACCCAGTACTTC.

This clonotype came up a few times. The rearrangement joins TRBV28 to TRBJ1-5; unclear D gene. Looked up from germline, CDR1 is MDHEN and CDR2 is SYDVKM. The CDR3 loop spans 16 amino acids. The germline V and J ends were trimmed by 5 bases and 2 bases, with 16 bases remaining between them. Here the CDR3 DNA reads TGTGCCAGCAGTCCCCTCTCAGGAGGTGGCAATCAGCCCCAGCATTTT. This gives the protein CASSPLSGGGNQPQHF.

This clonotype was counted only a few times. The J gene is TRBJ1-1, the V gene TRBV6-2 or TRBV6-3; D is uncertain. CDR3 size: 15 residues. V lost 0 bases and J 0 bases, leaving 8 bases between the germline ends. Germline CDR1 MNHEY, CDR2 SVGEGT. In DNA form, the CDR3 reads TGTGCCAGCAGTTACTCCTCAGCTATGAACACTGAAGCTTTCTTT. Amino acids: CASSYSSAMNTEAFF.